This T cell receptor (beta chain) originates from a study of response to subunit inactivated influenza vaccine. TCRdb used MiXCR to reprocess the RT-PCR reads, holding one entry per CDR3 protein. The profile covers over 800,000 distinct CDR3 sequences, with around 21% appearing a single time and roughly 10% taken by the ten largest. After removal of 2 bases from V and 9 bases from J, the junction contained 6 bases not matched to a gene. The CDR3 is 13 amino acids. Germline V gene data show CDR1 as DFQATT and CDR2 as SNEGSKA (reference sequence). This clonotype was counted between two and nine times. Antigen: not known. Study-wide results and caveats: Seasonal influenza vaccination, on each occasion, was suggested by the authors to recruit few new T cells.

This sequence originates from a man aged 45-65 years who received an inactivated influenza vaccine. The chain couples TRBV20-1 to TRBJ2-1; 8 positions agree with TRBD2. The sequencing here drew on PBMCs from blood, taken more than 4 days after vaccination. In DNA form, the CDR3 reads TGCAGTGCTAGAAGGCCGGGGGGGCTTGAGCAGTTCTTC. The encoded protein is CSARRPGGLEQFF.